This T cell receptor (beta chain) was captured in a study of cytotoxic CD8 clonotypes in ibrutinib-treated CLL. Study-wide findings and caveats: Public clonotypes, found uncommonly, either contracted or stayed stable on treatment. The study found baseline clonality above age-matched healthy donors, tracking circulating CD8+ T-cell counts. A difference in sampling times existed between sustained-remission and progressing patients.

This clone was detected only once. Its antigen remains unidentified. The planned depth of sequencing spanned 1 in 200,000 to 1 in 1 million T cells. Clones were read by immunoSEQ multiplex PCR, and TCRdb kept only the in-frame ones, dropping some. The sample records more than 200,000 clones, under 80% being singletons. This CDR3 contains 14 residues. Looked up from germline, CDR1 is SGHAT and CDR2 is FQNNGV. J was trimmed by 1 base and V by 5 bases; bases with no gene match: 4. This chain links TRBV11-2 with TRBJ2-7; 8 positions agree with TRBD2. This specimen consisted of PBMCs, obtained after 24 months of ibrutinib treatment. The TCR was taken from a human donor with chronic lymphocytic leukemia. The CDR3 bases are TGTGCCAGCAGCCGACTAGCGCCTTCCTACGAGCAGTACTTC. This sequence encodes CASSRLAPSYEQYF.